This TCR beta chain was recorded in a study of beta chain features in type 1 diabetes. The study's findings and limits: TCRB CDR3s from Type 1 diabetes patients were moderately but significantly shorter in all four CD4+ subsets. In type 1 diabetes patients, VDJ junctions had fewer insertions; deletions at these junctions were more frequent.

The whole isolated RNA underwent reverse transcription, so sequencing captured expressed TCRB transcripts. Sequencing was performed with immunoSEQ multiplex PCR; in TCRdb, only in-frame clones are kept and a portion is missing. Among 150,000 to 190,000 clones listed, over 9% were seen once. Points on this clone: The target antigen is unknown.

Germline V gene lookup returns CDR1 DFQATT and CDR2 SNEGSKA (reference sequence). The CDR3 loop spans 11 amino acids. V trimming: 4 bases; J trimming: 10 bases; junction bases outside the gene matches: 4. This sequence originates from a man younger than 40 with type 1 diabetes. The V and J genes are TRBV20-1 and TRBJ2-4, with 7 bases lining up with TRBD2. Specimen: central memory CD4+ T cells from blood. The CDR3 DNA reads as TGCAGTGCTACAAGAGCGGGAATTCAGTACTTC. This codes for CSATRAGIQYF.